Presented here are 21 T cell receptor beta chains from one specimen sequenced in a study of Ad26.COV2.S vaccination and SARS-CoV-2 variants. Treatment indicated: some 20 received Ad26.COV2.S at low or high dose, single or two shots; roughly five received placebo; per-sample allocation not given. Vaccine and placebo recipients were sampled on day 63 after the first injection. This table comes from immunoSEQ multiplex PCR, and its TCRdb copy is limited to in-frame clones, with some not included. The sample includes around 450,000 clones, 75% to 95% of them seen just once. Sequencing was performed on peripheral blood, taken in a trial of Ad26.COV2.S vaccine versus placebo. The receptors were sampled from a person between 18 and 60 years old who received the Ad26.COV2.S COVID-19 vaccine or a placebo.

This clone was detected only a few times. This sequence joins TRBV5-1 and TRBJ1-2; 7 bases align to TRBD1. With 2 bases clipped from V and 3 bases from J, the junction kept 1 base outside the gene matches. The CDR3 has 13 amino acids. Germline CDR1 and CDR2: SGHRS and YFSETQ. CDR3 sequence (DNA): TGCGCCAGCAGCTTCCAGGGGGACTATGGCTACACCTTC. This codes for CASSFQGDYGYTF. The full variable domain, its missing parts supplied by reference TRBV5-1 and TRBJ1-2, is KAGVTQTPRYLIKTRGQQVTLSCSPISGHRSVSWYQQTPGQGLQFLFEYFSETQRNKGNFPGRFSGRQFSNSRSEMNVSTLELGDSALYLCASSFQGDYGYTFGSGTRLTVV.

The chain is built from TRBV7-3 and TRBJ2-1; tentative D call: TRBD2 (6 bases). This CDR3 is 15 amino acids long. V lost 6 bases and J lost 0, with 12 bases in between. Germline V gene lookup returns CDR1 SGHTA and CDR2 FQGTGA. The CDR3 DNA follows: TGTGCCAGCAGTCAAGACGGGGGCTCCTACAATGAGCAGTTCTTC. This codes for CASSQDGGSYNEQFF.

The chain links TRBV25-1 to TRBJ1-6; 7 positions agree with TRBD1. This CDR3 contains 14 residues. J lost 5 bases, V lost 6 bases, and 4 bases had no gene match. Germline CDR1 and CDR2: MGHDK and SYGVNS. CDR3 coding DNA: TGTGCCAGCAGCGCGGGACAGCATAATTCACCCCTCCACTTT. It translates to CASSAGQHNSPLHF.

The chain has TRBV9 and TRBJ1-3; D is uncertain. The CDR3 spans 17 residues. V lost 3 bases and J lost 1, with 17 bases in between. Germline V lookup: CDR1 SGDLS, CDR2 YYNGEE. The CDR3, as DNA: TGTGCCAGCAGCGCACCGGGGAGGCATGGGTCTGGAAACACCATATATTTT. Its translation: CASSAPGRHGSGNTIYF.

The chain uses TRBV12-3 or TRBV12-4 and TRBJ2-7; a weak D match, TRBD2 (5 bases). Between the trimmed V and J ends, which lost 3 bases and 7 bases, there was a span of 13 bases. The CDR3 consists of 13 residues. The chain's CDR3 is CASSFGGWAEQYF. CDR3 nucleotide sequence: TGTGCCAGCAGTTTCGGCGGGTGGGCTGAGCAGTACTTC.

This chain connects TRBV5-6 to TRBJ2-1, with 11 bases aligning to TRBD2. Trimming at V came to 0 bases and at J to 11 bases, leaving 4 bases not matched to a gene. This CDR3 is 14 amino acids long. CDR1 SGHDT and CDR2 YYEEEE come from the germline V gene. CDR3: CASSLAGTSGKQFF. Here the CDR3 DNA reads TGTGCCAGCAGCTTGGCAGGGACTAGCGGTAAGCAGTTCTTC. The full variable domain, its missing parts supplied by reference TRBV5-6 and TRBJ2-1, is DAGVTQSPTHLIKTRGQQVTLRCSPKSGHDTVSWYQQALGQGPQFIFQYYEEEERQRGNFPDRFSGHQFPNYSSELNVNALLLGDSALYLCASSLAGTSGKQFFGPGTRLTVL.

The chain recombines TRBV19 with TRBJ2-1; 9 nucleotides agree with TRBD2. Trimming cost V 4 bases and J 2 bases; bases outside gene matches: 6. Germline V gene sequence: CDR1 LNHDA, CDR2 SQIVND (reference sequence). The CDR3 is 16 amino acids. DNA of the CDR3: TGTGCCAGTAGTACCGTAGCGGGAGAACCCTACAATGAGCAGTTCTTC. Encoded protein: CASSTVAGEPYNEQFF.

The chain employs TRBV6-5 and TRBJ2-7; possible D gene TRBD2, 6 bases. The CDR3 is 15 residues long. Germline V gene sequence: CDR1 MNHEY, CDR2 SVGAGI. V was pared by 8 bases and J by 1 base, with 18 bases between. The CDR3 protein is CASQPPGLPSYEQYF. The CDR3 DNA reads TGTGCCAGCCAACCTCCGGGACTCCCATCCTACGAGCAGTACTTC.

This rearrangement joins TRBV10-1 to TRBJ2-1; 11 bases are a match to TRBD2. There are 16 residues in the CDR3. V shed 2 bases and J 8 bases; nucleotides not matched to a gene: 8. Germline V lookup: CDR1 WNHNN, CDR2 SYGVQD (reference sequence). CDR3: CASSEVETSGRDEQFF. CDR3 in DNA: TGCGCCAGCAGTGAGGTAGAAACTAGCGGGAGAGATGAGCAGTTCTTC.

CDR3 residues: CAISGQDSPLHF. CDR3 coding DNA: TGTGCCATCAGCGGACAGGATTCACCCCTCCACTTT. J is TRBJ1-6 and V is TRBV10-3; TRBD1 matches at 7 bases. CDR1 ENHRY and CDR2 SYGVKD come from the germline V gene. Unmatched junction bases numbered 1, after V lost 6 bases and J lost 8 bases. This CDR3 has 12 residues.

The chain employs TRBV15 and TRBJ2-7; D is ambiguous. From germline, CDR1 is LNHNV and CDR2 YYDKDF (reference sequence). Deletions cut 2 bases from V and 0 bases from J, with 14 bases between. The CDR3 length is 16 residues. The CDR3 here is CATSRSEAESSYEQYF. The DNA for the CDR3 is TGTGCCACCAGCAGAAGCGAGGCGGAGAGCTCCTACGAGCAGTACTTC.

This chain uses TRBV5-6 with TRBJ1-1; 7 bases align to TRBD1. The V segment lost 4 bases and the J segment 4 bases; nucleotides outside the gene matches: 7. The CDR3 length is 14 residues. CDR1 and CDR2 from the germline V gene are SGHDT and YYEEEE. DNA of the CDR3: TGTGCCAGCAGCCTCTCCGGGACAGCCACTGAAGCTTTCTTT. Protein product: CASSLSGTATEAFF.

The rearrangement uses TRBV7-2 and TRBJ1-2; TRBD1 aligns across 9 bases. V shed 8 bases, J shed 5 bases, and the junction held 6 bases outside the gene matches. Germline CDR1 is SGHTA and CDR2 is FQGNSA. The CDR3 has 13 residues. This chain's CDR3 is CASGDRVRYGYTF. As DNA, the CDR3 is TGTGCCAGCGGGGACAGGGTACGGTATGGCTACACCTTC.

The chain recombines TRBV4-2 with TRBJ2-7, with 8 bases aligning to TRBD2. Germline V lookup: CDR1 LGHNA, CDR2 YNFKEQ. This CDR3 contains 14 residues. The ends lost 4 bases at V and 3 bases at J; junction bases unmatched: 5. The CDR3 DNA follows: TGTGCCAGCAGCCCCACTAGCGGTTACTACGAGCAGTACTTC. The encoded protein is CASSPTSGYYEQYF.

The V call is TRBV6-5, the J call TRBJ2-6; D not resolved. The V and J ends lost 0 bases and 3 bases respectively, with 3 bases between them. The CDR3 has 14 amino acids. Germline CDR1 reads MNHEY; CDR2 reads SVGAGI. CDR3 in DNA: TGTGCCAGCAGTTACTCGGGTGGGGCCAACGTCCTGACTTTC. It specifies CASSYSGGANVLTF.

This clone has only one observation. The chain links TRBV5-1 to TRBJ2-2; 11 nucleotides agree with TRBD2. After removal of 4 bases from V and 2 bases from J, the junction contained 7 bases not matched to a gene. The V gene's germline CDR1 is SGHRS and CDR2 YFSETQ. This CDR3 spans 17 amino acids. The CDR3: CASSPPGLAVNTGELFF. The DNA of the CDR3 is TGCGCCAGCAGCCCCCCGGGACTAGCGGTCAACACCGGGGAGCTGTTTTTT.

The rearrangement uses TRBV7-6 and TRBJ2-1, with 7 positions matching TRBD2. Germline trimming cut 1 base from V and 4 bases from J; bases unmatched to any gene: 13. From germline, CDR1 is SGHVS and CDR2 FNYEAQ. The length of the CDR3 is 18 residues. The CDR3 nucleotides are TGTGCCAGCAGCTTAGTCGGCGGGAGCATGGTAGGTTACAATGAGCAGTTCTTC. Protein product: CASSLVGGSMVGYNEQFF.

This sequence joins TRBV27 and TRBJ1-1; TRBD1 might be the D (6 bases). There are 12 residues in the CDR3. Germline V gene sequence: CDR1 MNHEY, CDR2 SMNVEV (reference sequence). V lost 5 bases, J lost 8 bases, and 12 bases lay in between. The CDR3 coding sequence is TGTGCCAGCAGTCTGGACAGAACCGAAGCTTTCTTT. This codes for CASSLDRTEAFF.

The chain carries TRBV10-2 and TRBJ2-7; 7 bases fit TRBD1. This CDR3 is built from 15 residues. The germline gives CDR1 WSHSY, CDR2 SAAADI. V shed 3 bases, J shed 5 bases, and the junction held 10 bases outside the gene matches. The CDR3 spells CASSDWAGGSNEQYF. In nucleotides, the CDR3 is TGCGCCAGCAGTGACTGGGCAGGGGGTTCGAACGAGCAGTACTTC.

The V call is TRBV11-2, the J call TRBJ2-7; D not certain. Germline V gene sequence: CDR1 SGHAT, CDR2 FQNNGV. Between the trimmed V and J ends, which lost 0 bases and 5 bases, there was a span of 5 bases. The length of the CDR3 is 12 residues. For the CDR3, the DNA is TGTGCCAGCAGCTTAGATGGGGACGAGCAGTACTTC. It codes for CASSLDGDEQYF.

This chain joins TRBV5-4 and TRBJ2-7, with TRBD1 identical over 11 bases. Germline V gene data show CDR1 as SGHNT and CDR2 as YYREEE (reference sequence). There are 13 residues in the CDR3. J lost 6 bases, V lost 6 bases, and 5 bases had no gene match. As DNA, the CDR3 is TGTGCCAGCAAAAGGACAGGGGGCGGCGAGCAGTACTTC. Translating it yields CASKRTGGGEQYF.